Shown below are 28 T cell receptor beta chains from a single sample sequenced in a study of beta chain features in type 1 diabetes. Investigators reverse transcribed all isolated RNA, so they sequenced expressed TCRB transcripts. Some clones are missing from TCRdb's copy, which holds only in-frame ones; the method was immunoSEQ multiplex PCR. The sample has 150,000 to 160,000 clones; around 10% are singletons. The sample consisted of central memory CD4+ T cells from blood. Receptors originate from a young man in good health.

As to this clone: Distinct nucleotide sequences in the sample also encode this CDR3. V gene TRBV30 combines with J gene TRBJ2-3; D call uncertain. Deletions cut 0 bases from V and 5 bases from J, with 3 bases between. The CDR3 has 11 residues. Germline CDR1 GTSNPN, CDR2 SVGIG (reference sequence). The CDR3 spells CAWSVRDTQYF. For the CDR3, the DNA is TGTGCCTGGAGTGTCCGAGATACGCAGTATTTT. The full variable domain, in which reference TRBV30 and TRBJ2-3 provide the parts outside the CDR3, is SQTIHQWPATLVQPVGSPLSLECTVEGTSNPNLYWYRQAAGRGLQLLFYSVGIGQISSEVPQNLSASRPQDRQFILSSKKLLLSDSGFYLCAWSVRDTQYFGPGTRLTVL.

This chain joins TRBV15 and TRBJ1-2; 11 nucleotides line up with TRBD1. Germline values: CDR1 LNHNV, CDR2 YYDKDF (reference sequence). The CDR3 spans 15 residues. V dropped 4 bases and J dropped 6; count of bases not matched to a gene: 7. The CDR3 here is CATSNPGQGANGYTF. The CDR3, as DNA: TGTGCCACCAGCAACCCCGGACAGGGGGCAAATGGCTACACCTTC.

This clone was observed a few times. The J gene is TRBJ2-5, the V gene TRBV7-9; no reliable D call. The CDR3 covers 13 residues. The germline gives CDR1 SEHNR, CDR2 FQNEAQ (reference sequence). V dropped 6 bases and J dropped 2 bases, with 10 bases sitting between them. The CDR3 nucleotides read TGTGCCAGCAGAGCAGGCTTACAAGAGACCCAGTACTTC. Protein product: CASRAGLQETQYF.

This clone was detected only a few times. The V gene is TRBV7-2, the J gene TRBJ2-7, with TRBD1 matching 8 bases. Germline CDR1 and CDR2: SGHTA and FQGNSA. Germline trimming cut 4 bases from V and 7 bases from J; bases unmatched to any gene: 6. The CDR3 consists of 13 residues. The CDR3, as DNA: TGTGCCAGCAGCTCGGACAGGGTGGGAGAGCAGTACTTC. Its protein is CASSSDRVGEQYF.

This chain connects TRBV5-4 to TRBJ2-7, with 7 nucleotides matching TRBD1. Germline V gene sequence: CDR1 SGHNT, CDR2 YYREEE (reference sequence). The CDR3 is 18 residues long. With 4 bases clipped from V and 2 bases from J, the junction kept 18 bases outside the gene matches. CDR3 residues: CASSQDLQRTGAAYEQYF. CDR3 in DNA: TGTGCCAGCAGCCAAGATCTACAGCGGACAGGAGCGGCCTACGAGCAGTACTTC.

This sequence joins TRBV10-3 and TRBJ1-1; tentative D call: TRBD1 (5 bases). V dropped 8 bases and J dropped 4 bases, with 8 bases sitting between them. The germline CDR1 and CDR2 sequences are ENHRY and SYGVKD. The CDR3 consists of 11 residues. This chain's CDR3 is CAIQGATEAFF. The DNA for the CDR3 is TGTGCCATCCAGGGTGCCACTGAAGCTTTCTTT.

The chain employs TRBV30 and TRBJ1-3, with D perhaps matching TRBD1 (5 bases). The V and J ends lost 3 bases and 4 bases respectively, with 10 bases between them. Per the germline V gene, CDR1 is GTSNPN and CDR2 is SVGIG (reference sequence). The CDR3 consists of 13 residues. The CDR3 region has the DNA TGTGCCTGGAGCGGGACTCCCGGAAACACCATATATTTT. Protein: CAWSGTPGNTIYF. Full variable domain (outside the CDR3, taken from reference TRBV30 and TRBJ1-3): SQTIHQWPATLVQPVGSPLSLECTVEGTSNPNLYWYRQAAGRGLQLLFYSVGIGQISSEVPQNLSASRPQDRQFILSSKKLLLSDSGFYLCAWSGTPGNTIYFGEGSWLTVV.

This clone was counted only a few times. This rearrangement joins TRBV5-1 to TRBJ2-1; perhaps TRBD2 as D (5 bases). V was trimmed by 7 bases and J by 8 bases, leaving 16 bases between them. Germline CDR1 reads SGHRS; CDR2 reads YFSETQ. This CDR3 spans 13 amino acids. The CDR3 DNA is TGCGCCAGCCGGAGACCGGCCGGGGATGAGCAGTTCTTC. Translating it yields CASRRPAGDEQFF.

The table lists this clone with a few counts. This chain connects TRBV25-1 to TRBJ1-5; D gene ambiguous. CDR1 MGHDK and CDR2 SYGVNS come from the germline V gene. The V and J ends lost 1 base and 0 bases respectively, with 7 bases between them. The CDR3 is made up of 15 amino acids. CDR3 protein: CASSELGNSNQPQHF. CDR3 coding DNA: TGTGCCAGCAGTGAATTGGGCAATAGCAATCAGCCCCAGCATTTT.

This clone showed up just a few times. The V call is TRBV29-1, the J call TRBJ2-7, with TRBD1 matching 7 bases. Germline CDR1 is SQVTM and CDR2 is ANQGSEA. The CDR3 sequence is 13 residues long. With V trimmed by 4 bases and J by 4 bases, 7 bases remained unmatched. DNA for the CDR3: TGCAGCGTTGGTCGAGGGGGCGGGTACGAGCAGTACTTC. It is translated as CSVGRGGGYEQYF.

In regard to this clone: A much larger clone differs by one base, so this may be a read error. The chain recombines TRBV7-8 with TRBJ2-3; D possibly uses TRBD1 or TRBD2 (5 bases each). The CDR3 has 14 amino acids. Germline loops: CDR1 SGHVS, CDR2 FQNEAQ. Between the trimmed V and J ends, which lost 2 bases and 2 bases, there was a span of 8 bases. CDR3 protein: CASSLRDHTDTQYF. The CDR3 DNA reads TGTGCCAGCAGCTTAAGGGACCACACAGATACGCAGTATTTT.

This clone was seen more than once but under ten times. J is TRBJ1-1 and V is TRBV5-6; D perhaps matches TRBD1 (6 bases). Germline-derived CDR1 and CDR2 are SGHDT and YYEEEE. The CDR3 has 16 residues. Trimming took off 5 bases at V and 1 base at J, with 18 bases between the two ends. CDR3 DNA: TGTGCCAGCAGATTAACAGGGTTGAGGGGGAACACTGAAGCTTTCTTT. This gives the protein CASRLTGLRGNTEAFF. Together with reference TRBV5-6 and TRBJ1-1, the CDR3 gives the full variable domain: DAGVTQSPTHLIKTRGQQVTLRCSPKSGHDTVSWYQQALGQGPQFIFQYYEEEERQRGNFPDRFSGHQFPNYSSELNVNALLLGDSALYLCASRLTGLRGNTEAFFGQGTRLTVV.

This clone appeared a few times. This likely traces to a read error, being one base from a far larger clone. V and J are TRBV5-6 and TRBJ2-3, with 8 positions matching TRBD1. Trimming took 1 base from V and 4 from J; bases not matched to a gene: 8. The V gene's germline CDR1 is SGHDT and CDR2 YYEEEE. The CDR3 spans 16 residues. This CDR3 reads CASSLNRGQGADTQYF. In DNA, the CDR3 is TGTGCCAGCAGCTTGAACCGAGGACAGGGTGCAGATACGCAGTATTTT.

This clone was seen only a few times. J is TRBJ2-1 and V is TRBV15, with D hard to call. Per the germline V gene, CDR1 is LNHNV and CDR2 is YYDKDF (reference sequence). V was pared by 5 bases and J by 0 bases, with 14 bases between. This CDR3 contains 16 residues. CDR3 protein: CATSGIRSNSYNEQFF. The CDR3, as DNA: TGTGCCACCAGCGGGATAAGGTCGAACTCCTACAATGAGCAGTTCTTC. Complete variable domain (other parts from reference TRBV15 and TRBJ2-1): DAMVIQNPRYQVTQFGKPVTLSCSQTLNHNVMYWYQQKSSQAPKLLFHYYDKDFNNEADTPDNFQSRRPNTSFCFLDIRSPGLGDTAMYLCATSGIRSNSYNEQFFGPGTRLTVL.

For the CDR3, the DNA is TGTGCCCGAGTCGGGACAGGGGAAAAGCACACCTTC. Translated, it gives CARVGTGEKHTF. This chain connects TRBV30 to TRBJ1-2, with 10 bases fitting TRBD1. The CDR3 has 12 residues. Germline V gives CDR1 GTSNPN, CDR2 SVGIG (reference sequence). V lost 8 bases to trimming and J lost 12 bases; unmatched junction nucleotides: 12.

V and J are TRBV28 and TRBJ1-2; D not resolved. CDR3 length: 12 amino acids. Per the germline V gene, CDR1 is MDHEN and CDR2 is SYDVKM. V gave up 7 bases and J gave up 4 bases, with 10 bases separating them. DNA for the CDR3: TGTGCCAGCACCACCATACCCTATGGCTACACCTTC. This gives the protein CASTTIPYGYTF.

The V gene is TRBV28, the J gene TRBJ1-4; a weak D match, TRBD1 (5 bases). This CDR3 region has 14 residues. Germline assignment: CDR1 MDHEN and CDR2 SYDVKM. With 1 base removed from V and 6 bases from J, the gap between germline ends came to 9 bases. CDR3 residues: CASSLSRGDEKLFF. The DNA for the CDR3 is TGTGCCAGCAGTTTATCTCGGGGGGATGAAAAACTGTTTTTT.

This clone has only a few counts. The chain employs TRBV4-2 and TRBJ1-6, with D possibly TRBD1 on 5 matching bases. Germline loops: CDR1 LGHNA, CDR2 YNFKEQ. Trimming shortened V by 4 bases and J by 7 bases, and 11 bases separated the two germline ends. The CDR3 covers 14 residues. The CDR3 loop reads CASSRGGPNSPLHF. CDR3 bases: TGTGCCAGCAGCCGCGGGGGACCCAATTCACCCCTCCACTTT.

Regarding this clone: A far larger clone is just one base off, so this is likely a read error. V and J are TRBV30 and TRBJ1-2; 7 bases line up with TRBD1. The V and J ends lost 8 bases and 4 bases, in that order; junction bases with no gene match: 7. CDR1 is GTSNPN, CDR2 SVGIG, per germline (reference sequence). The length of the CDR3 is 12 residues. The chain's CDR3 is CAGGTVTYGYTF. The CDR3 DNA is TGTGCCGGGGGGACAGTAACCTATGGCTACACCTTC. The full variable domain, rest sourced from reference TRBV30 and TRBJ1-2, is SQTIHQWPATLVQPVGSPLSLECTVEGTSNPNLYWYRQAAGRGLQLLFYSVGIGQISSEVPQNLSASRPQDRQFILSSKKLLLSDSGFYLCAGGTVTYGYTFGSGTRLTVV.

The chain carries TRBV7-9 and TRBJ2-1; D remains ambiguous. Germline CDR1 reads SEHNR; CDR2 reads FQNEAQ (reference sequence). This CDR3 is 15 amino acids long. V lost 1 base and J 4 bases, leaving 11 bases between the germline ends. The CDR3 DNA follows: TGTGCCAGCAGCTTAGATAGGTACTTTTACAATGAGCAGTTCTTC. Translation gives CASSLDRYFYNEQFF.

The sample holds many counts of this clone. J is TRBJ2-3 and V is TRBV7-2; D gene uncertain. CDR1 is SGHTA, CDR2 FQGNSA, per germline. Trimming left V 5 bases short and J 5 bases short, with 11 bases between. The CDR3 runs 13 residues. CDR3 region: CASSTETGDTQYF. CDR3 bases: TGTGCCAGCAGCACGGAGACGGGAGATACGCAGTATTTT.

The chain couples TRBV5-1 to TRBJ2-3; D is unclear. The V end lost 0 bases, the J end lost 1 base, and 6 bases lay between the germline ends. CDR1 SGHRS and CDR2 YFSETQ come from the germline V gene. The CDR3 loop spans 14 amino acids. The CDR3 here is CASSLDPGTDTQYF. CDR3 bases: TGCGCCAGCAGCTTGGATCCGGGCACAGATACGCAGTATTTT. Looking up the rest from reference TRBV5-1 and TRBJ2-3 gives the full variable domain: KAGVTQTPRYLIKTRGQQVTLSCSPISGHRSVSWYQQTPGQGLQFLFEYFSETQRNKGNFPGRFSGRQFSNSRSEMNVSTLELGDSALYLCASSLDPGTDTQYFGPGTRLTVL.

This sequence joins TRBV7-9 and TRBJ2-5; the D gene is possibly TRBD2 (6 bases). The V gene's germline CDR1 is SEHNR and CDR2 FQNEAQ (reference sequence). This CDR3 has 14 amino acids. Trimming shortened V by 5 bases and J by 4 bases, and 14 bases separated the two germline ends. The CDR3 DNA reads as TGTGCCAGCAGCGGGACTGGGGGAGGAGAGACCCAGTACTTC. This sequence encodes CASSGTGGGETQYF.

This clone has a count of ten or more. V and J are TRBV28 and TRBJ2-1; possibly TRBD2 for D (6 bases). Trimming took 1 base from V and 0 from J, leaving 16 bases between them. The CDR3 extends over 18 amino acids. In germline, CDR1 is MDHEN, CDR2 SYDVKM. The CDR3 loop reads CASSLSAGLGSSYNEQFF. Written as DNA, the CDR3 is TGTGCCAGCAGTTTATCGGCGGGACTCGGCAGCTCCTACAATGAGCAGTTCTTC.

The V and J genes are TRBV7-9 and TRBJ1-6; 7 bases map to TRBD1. This CDR3 is built from 14 residues. J gave up 7 bases and V 5 bases, and 5 bases lay outside the gene matches. Looked up from germline, CDR1 is SEHNR and CDR2 is FQNEAQ (reference sequence). The CDR3 sequence: CASSVTRGNSPLHF. CDR3 bases: TGTGCCAGCAGCGTTACCAGGGGGAATTCACCCCTCCACTTT.

Concerning this clone: The likely explanation is a read error, given a far larger clone one base away. This same CDR3 is encoded by further DNA sequences in the sample. The chain uses TRBV29-1 and TRBJ2-5; TRBD1 is a possible D gene (6 bases). Germline-derived CDR1 and CDR2 are SQVTM and ANQGSEA. Trimming took off 6 bases at V and 4 bases at J, with 15 bases between the two ends. The CDR3 has 13 residues. CDR3 in DNA: TGCAGCGTGGAGAGGGGGACGGGAGAGACCCAGTACTTC. Its protein product is CSVERGTGETQYF.

This clone came up a few times. The rearrangement links TRBV7-8 to TRBJ1-4; D is possibly TRBD1 (6 bases). This CDR3 has 15 residues. Germline CDR1 is SGHVS and CDR2 is FQNEAQ. V gave up 4 bases and J gave up 7 bases, with 16 bases separating them. CDR3 coding DNA: TGTGCCAGCAGCTCAACAGGGTTTCGGGGTGAAAAACTGTTTTTT. Translating gives CASSSTGFRGEKLFF.

The sample holds a few counts of this clone. The rearrangement joins TRBV7-9 to TRBJ1-2; D ambiguous. Trimming shortened V by 6 bases and J by 2 bases, and 16 bases separated the two germline ends. Germline CDR1 is SEHNR and CDR2 is FQNEAQ (reference sequence). CDR3 length: 15 residues. The CDR3 DNA is TGTGCCAGCAGTATGGACGGGAGTGGAAACTATGGCTACACCTTC. Amino acid sequence: CASSMDGSGNYGYTF.